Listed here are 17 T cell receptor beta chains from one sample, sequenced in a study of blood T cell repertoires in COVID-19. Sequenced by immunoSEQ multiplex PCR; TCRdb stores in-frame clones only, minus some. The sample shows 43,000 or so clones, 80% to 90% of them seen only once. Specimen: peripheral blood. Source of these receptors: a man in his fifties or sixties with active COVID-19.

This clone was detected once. This CDR3 reads CASSYSLAGGQDTQYF. The CDR3 region has the DNA TGTGCCAGCAGTTACAGTCTAGCGGGGGGGCAAGATACGCAGTATTTT. This chain links TRBV6-2 or TRBV6-3 with TRBJ2-3; TRBD2 matches at 12 bases. CDR1 and CDR2 from the germline V gene are MNHEY and SVGEGT. The length of the CDR3 is 16 residues. V shed 2 bases, J shed 5 bases, and the junction held 5 bases outside the gene matches.

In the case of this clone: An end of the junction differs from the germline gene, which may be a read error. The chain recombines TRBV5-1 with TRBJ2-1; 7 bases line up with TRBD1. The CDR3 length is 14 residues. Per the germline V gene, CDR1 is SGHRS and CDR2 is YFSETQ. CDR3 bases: TGCGCCAGCAGCTTGCCAGGGGGTAACAATGAGCAATTCTTC. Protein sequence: CASSLPGGNNEQFF.

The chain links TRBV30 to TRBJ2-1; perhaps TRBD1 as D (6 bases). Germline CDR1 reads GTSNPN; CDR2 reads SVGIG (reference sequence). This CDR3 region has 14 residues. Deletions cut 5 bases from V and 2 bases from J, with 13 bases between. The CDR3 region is CAWGRTATYNEQFF. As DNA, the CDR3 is TGTGCCTGGGGACGGACAGCAACCTACAATGAGCAGTTCTTC.

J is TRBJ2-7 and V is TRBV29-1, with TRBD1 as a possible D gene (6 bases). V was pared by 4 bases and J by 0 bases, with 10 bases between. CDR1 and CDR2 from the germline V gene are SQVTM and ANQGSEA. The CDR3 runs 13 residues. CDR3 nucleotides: TGCAGCGTTGTTGACAGGAGCTCCTACGAGCAGTACTTC. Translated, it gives CSVVDRSSYEQYF.

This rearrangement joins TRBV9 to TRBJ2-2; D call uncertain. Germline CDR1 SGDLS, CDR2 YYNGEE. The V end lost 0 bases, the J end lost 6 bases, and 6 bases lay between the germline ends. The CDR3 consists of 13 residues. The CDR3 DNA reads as TGTGCCAGCAGCGTAGGGAGTCCCGGGGAGCTGTTTTTT. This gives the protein CASSVGSPGELFF.

The CDR3 coding sequence is TGTGCCAGCAGCTTGACAGGGATAACCTCTGGGGCCAACGTCCTGACTTTC. Translated: CASSLTGITSGANVLTF. The J gene is TRBJ2-6, the V gene TRBV11-2; 7 bases are a match to TRBD1. The CDR3 is made up of 17 amino acids. CDR1 SGHAT and CDR2 FQNNGV come from the germline V gene. With V trimmed by 3 bases and J by 0 bases, 5 bases remained unmatched.

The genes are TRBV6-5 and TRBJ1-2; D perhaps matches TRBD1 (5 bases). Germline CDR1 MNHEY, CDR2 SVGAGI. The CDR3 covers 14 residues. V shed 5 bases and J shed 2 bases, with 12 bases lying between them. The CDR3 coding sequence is TGTGCCAGCAGTCCCGGGGGGTTCAACTATGGCTACACCTTC. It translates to CASSPGGFNYGYTF.

This chain's CDR3 is CASRPPFEGSGNTIYF. The CDR3 nucleotides read TGTGCCAGCAGACCTCCATTCGAGGGATCTGGAAACACCATATATTTT. V usage is TRBV6-6 and J usage is TRBJ1-3; D is unclear. CDR1 and CDR2 from the germline V gene are MNHNY and SVGAGI (reference sequence). Deletions cut 6 bases from V and 1 base from J, with 16 bases between. The CDR3 runs 16 residues.

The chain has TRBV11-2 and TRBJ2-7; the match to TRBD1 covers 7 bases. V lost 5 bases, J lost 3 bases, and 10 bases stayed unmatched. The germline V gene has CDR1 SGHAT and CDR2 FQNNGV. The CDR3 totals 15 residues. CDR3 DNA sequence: TGTGCCAGCAGCACGGACAGGACACCTATCTACGAGCAGTACTTC. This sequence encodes CASSTDRTPIYEQYF.

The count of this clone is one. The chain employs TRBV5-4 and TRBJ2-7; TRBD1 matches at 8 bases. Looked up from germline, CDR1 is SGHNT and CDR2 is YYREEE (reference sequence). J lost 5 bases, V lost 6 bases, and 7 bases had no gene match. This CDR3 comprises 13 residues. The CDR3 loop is CASNLDREDEQYF. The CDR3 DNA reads TGTGCCAGCAACCTGGACAGGGAGGACGAGCAGTACTTC. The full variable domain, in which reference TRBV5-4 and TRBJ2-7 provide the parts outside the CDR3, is ETGVTQSPTHLIKTRGQQVTLRCSSQSGHNTVSWYQQALGQGPQFIFQYYREEENGRGNFPPRFSGLQFPNYSSELNVNALELDDSALYLCASNLDREDEQYFGPGTRLTVT.

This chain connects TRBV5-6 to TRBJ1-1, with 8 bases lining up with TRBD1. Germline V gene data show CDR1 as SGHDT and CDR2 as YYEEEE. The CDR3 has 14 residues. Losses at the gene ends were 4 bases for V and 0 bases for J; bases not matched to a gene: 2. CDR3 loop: CASSRTGLNTEAFF. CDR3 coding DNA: TGTGCCAGCAGCAGGACAGGGCTGAACACTGAAGCTTTCTTT.

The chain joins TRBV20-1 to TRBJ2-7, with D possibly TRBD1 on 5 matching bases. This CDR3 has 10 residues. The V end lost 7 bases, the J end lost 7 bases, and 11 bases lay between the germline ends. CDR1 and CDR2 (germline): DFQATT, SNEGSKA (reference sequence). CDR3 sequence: CSGLGREQYF. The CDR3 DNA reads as TGCAGTGGGTTGGGGCGTGAGCAGTACTTC.

The CDR3: CASRDRGSGNTIYF. CDR3 nucleotides: TGTGCCAGCAGGGACAGGGGATCTGGAAACACCATATATTTT. V is TRBV6-5 and J is TRBJ1-3, with 9 bases identical to TRBD1. J lost 1 base, V lost 6 bases, and 1 base had no gene match. Germline V gene data show CDR1 as MNHEY and CDR2 as SVGAGI. There are 14 residues in the CDR3.

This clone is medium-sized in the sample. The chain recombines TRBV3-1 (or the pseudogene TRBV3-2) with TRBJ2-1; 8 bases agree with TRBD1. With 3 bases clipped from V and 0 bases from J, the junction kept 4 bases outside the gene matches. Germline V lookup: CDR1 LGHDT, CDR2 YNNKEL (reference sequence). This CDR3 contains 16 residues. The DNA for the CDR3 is TGTGCCAGCAGCCAGGACAGGGAATACTCCTACAATGAGCAGTTCTTC. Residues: CASSQDREYSYNEQFF.

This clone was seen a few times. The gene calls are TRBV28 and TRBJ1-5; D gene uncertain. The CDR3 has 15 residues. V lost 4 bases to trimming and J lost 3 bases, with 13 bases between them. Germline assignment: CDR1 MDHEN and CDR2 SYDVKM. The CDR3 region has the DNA TGTGCCAGCAGTTCCCCCCGGGAGCTCAATCAGCCCCAGCATTTT. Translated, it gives CASSSPRELNQPQHF.

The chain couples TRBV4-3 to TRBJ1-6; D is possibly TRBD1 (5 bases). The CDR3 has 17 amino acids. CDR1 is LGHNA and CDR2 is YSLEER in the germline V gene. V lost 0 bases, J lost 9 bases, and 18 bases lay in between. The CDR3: CASSQDPSTVGGSPLHF. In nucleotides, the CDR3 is TGCGCCAGCAGCCAAGATCCGTCCACGGTGGGGGGTTCACCCCTCCACTTT.

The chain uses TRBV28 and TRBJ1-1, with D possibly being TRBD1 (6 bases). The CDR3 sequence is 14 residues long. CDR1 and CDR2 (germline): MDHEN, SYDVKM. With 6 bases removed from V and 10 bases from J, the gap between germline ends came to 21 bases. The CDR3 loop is CASSPPGHPTGAFF. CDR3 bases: TGTGCCAGCAGCCCTCCGGGACATCCTACGGGAGCTTTCTTT.